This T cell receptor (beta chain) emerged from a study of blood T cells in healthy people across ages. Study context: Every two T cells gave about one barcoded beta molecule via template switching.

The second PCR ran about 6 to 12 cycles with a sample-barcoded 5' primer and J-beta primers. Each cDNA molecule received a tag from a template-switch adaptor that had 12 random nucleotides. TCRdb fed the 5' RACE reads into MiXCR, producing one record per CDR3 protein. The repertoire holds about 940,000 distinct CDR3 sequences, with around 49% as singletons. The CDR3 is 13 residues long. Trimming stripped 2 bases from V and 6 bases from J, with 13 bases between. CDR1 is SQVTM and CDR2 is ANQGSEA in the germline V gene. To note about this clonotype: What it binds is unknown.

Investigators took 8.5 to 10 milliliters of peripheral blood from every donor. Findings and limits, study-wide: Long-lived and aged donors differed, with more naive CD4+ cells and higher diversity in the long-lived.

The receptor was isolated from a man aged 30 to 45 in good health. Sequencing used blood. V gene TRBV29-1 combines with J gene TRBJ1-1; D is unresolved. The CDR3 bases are TGCAGCGTTGAACAGGACGCGCAGGCTGAAGCTTTCTTT. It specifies CSVEQDAQAEAFF.